Listed below are T cell receptor beta chains from one sample, sequenced in a study of Graves' ophthalmopathy and Graves' hyperthyroidism. TCRdb processed the multiplex PCR reads anew with MiXCR; each CDR3 protein has one entry. Among a few hundred thousand distinct CDR3 sequences listed, roughly a fifth were seen once. Sequenced material: peripheral blood. The receptors shown here come from a woman aged 50 to 65 with Graves' ophthalmopathy. CDR3s include the opening cysteine and the closing phenylalanine or tryptophan. Fields, in order: J gene, V gene, CDR3 protein.

TRBJ2-5,TRBV28,CANSFGGAGETQYF
TRBJ1-6,TRBV11-2,CASSAPGTGGSPLHF
TRBJ1-1,TRBV19,CASSLGRTGAFF
TRBJ2-7,TRBV29-1,CRPIPSGFAYEQYF
TRBJ2-5,TRBV20-1,CSAGLRGFGETQYF
TRBJ2-7,TRBV9,CASSVLPDVYEQYF
TRBJ2-6,TRBV12-3/TRBV12-4,CASSLRNSGANVLTF
TRBJ2-2,TRBV11-2,CASSLAPGPKNTGELFF
TRBJ2-2,TRBV5-1,CASSLSSGPTGELFF
TRBJ1-1,TRBV12-3/TRBV12-4,CASRHTGPNTEAFF